This T cell receptor (beta chain) originates from a study of T cell repertoires in cytomegalovirus infection (dated by TCRdb to the late 2010s). Some background on the complete study: Recently identified HLA-C-restricted CMV epitopes, whose presentation resists viral immunomodulation, were targeted by peptide stimulations together with well-studied HLA-B-restricted epitopes. The HLA type of each donor mattered for the analysis, because public TCR beta signatures pointed to carriage of CMV infection along with the matching HLA type.

This clonotype showed up just a few times. No antigen is known for it. Base quality data are lacking; no much larger clone is found one base away. Overall study outcomes, separate from this receptor: Carriers of CMV infection plus the relevant HLA type were discriminated by the cumulative frequency of public TCR beta family members in the study cohort and in an independent roughly 320-donor cohort. The ex vivo response was dominated by HLA-C-restricted CMV-specific TCR beta clonotypes, which also provided the single most frequent clonotype in two of eight donors.

CDR1 and CDR2 are drawn from the germline V gene (reference sequence): MNHEY, SMNVEV. Inclusive of the bounding cysteine and phenylalanine, the CDR3 is 14 residues long. Only the CDR3 DNA is retained, 42 bases long and in frame from the first base. V is reduced by 3 bases and J by 5 bases, leaving a spacing of 12 bases between them. The sample was run on an Illumina HiSeq 1500. The public reads were reprocessed in TCRdb via fastp at Q25 and MiXCR, keeping in-frame beta chains. Here each entry gathers all rows of one CDR3 protein and keeps the most common genes and DNA. The sample contains some 920,000 distinct CDR3 sequences, roughly 30% of them found a single time. The biggest ten clones account for roughly 12% of the sample. Reading the label with the study, this specimen's treatment or condition is: in vitro stimulation with specific CMV peptide epitopes to enrich CMV-specific T cells.

The chain joins TRBV27 to TRBJ2-3; tentative D gene TRBD1, with 6 bases matching. The sequencing here drew on cultured CD8+ T cells from PBMCs, taken from culture after CMV antigen stimulation. This receptor was identified in a human donor in good health (CMV status not recorded). Some clones in this sample may be carry-over from other donors' samples. This receptor carries the CDR3 CASSFNREGDTQYF. The nucleotides read TGTGCCAGCAGTTTCAACAGGGAAGGAGATACGCAGTATTTT.